A selection of T cell receptor beta chains follows, all from one sample in a study of CD8+CD57+ T cells in acquired aplastic anemia. TCRdb ran MiXCR on the reads and lists one entry per CDR3 protein. The sample gives 400,000 to 450,000 distinct CDR3 sequences, 65% to 80% of which show up once; 3.5% to 4.5% is in the top ten. Sequenced: sorted CD4+, CD8+, or CD8+CD57+ T cells (not recorded which) from PBMCs. These TCRs come from a human donor in good health, serving as a control. Each CDR3 is given with its conserved first and last residue. Fields, in order: V gene, J gene, D gene, clone size, CDR3 protein, CDR3 DNA. A D gene is named only where the DNA matches it firmly. Some rows have no size entry. The others give once, few or many, or a class for an expanded clone.

v_gene: TRBV20-1
j_gene: TRBJ2-5
d_gene: .
abundance: .
CDR3aa: CSARAGDSQETQYF
CDR3nt: TGCAGTGCTAGAGCTGGGGACTCCCAAGAGACCCAGTACTTC

v_gene: TRBV5-1
j_gene: TRBJ1-5
d_gene: .
abundance: .
CDR3aa: CASNVWLPGVNQPQHF
CDR3nt: TGCGCCAGCAACGTATGGCTGCCGGGAGTCAATCAGCCCCAGCATTTT

v_gene: TRBV5-1
j_gene: TRBJ1-1
d_gene: .
abundance: .
CDR3aa: CASSVALAGDTEAFF
CDR3nt: TGTGCCAGCAGCGTAGCGCTAGCGGGGGACACTGAAGCTTTCTTT

v_gene: TRBV25-1
j_gene: TRBJ1-1
d_gene: .
abundance: .
CDR3aa: CASSEWARGPNSAFF
CDR3nt: TGTGCCAGCAGTGAATGGGCTAGAGGGCCTAATTCAGCTTTCTTT

v_gene: TRBV7-3
j_gene: TRBJ1-6
d_gene: .
abundance: .
CDR3aa: CASSSSGRNTEAFPLHF
CDR3nt: TGTGCCAGCAGCTCGTCCGGCAGGAACACTGAAGCTTTCCCCCTCCACTTT

v_gene: TRBV11-2
j_gene: TRBJ2-1
d_gene: .
abundance: once
CDR3aa: CASSSKTSPLSPTGQFF
CDR3nt: TGTGCCAGCAGCTCCAAAACGTCTCCACTTTCCCCAACAGGGCAGTTCTTC

v_gene: TRBV10-3
j_gene: TRBJ2-7
d_gene: .
abundance: .
CDR3aa: CATGGGGTYTQYF
CDR3nt: TGTGCCACTGGTGGGGGGGGCACATATACGCAGTACTTT

v_gene: TRBV15
j_gene: TRBJ2-7
d_gene: .
abundance: .
CDR3aa: CATSRENRGGEQYF
CDR3nt: TGTGCCACCAGCAGAGAGAACAGGGGGGGCGAGCAGTACTTC

v_gene: TRBV9
j_gene: TRBJ2-2
d_gene: TRBD1
abundance: .
CDR3aa: CASSRQGVTPGELFF
CDR3nt: TGTGCCAGCAGCCGGCAGGGGGTTACCCCCGGTGAGCTGTTTTTT

v_gene: TRBV9
j_gene: TRBJ1-6
d_gene: .
abundance: once
CDR3aa: CASSATGAGSSPLHF
CDR3nt: TGTGCCAGCAGTGCTACCGGGGCCGGGAGTTCACCCCTCCACTTT

v_gene: TRBV5-4
j_gene: TRBJ1-1
d_gene: .
abundance: .
CDR3aa: CASSLDERITEAFF
CDR3nt: TGTGCCAGCAGCCTGGATGAGAGAATCACTGAAGCTTTCTTT

v_gene: TRBV7-2
j_gene: TRBJ1-2
d_gene: .
abundance: .
CDR3aa: CASSLADRGYTF
CDR3nt: TGTGCCAGCAGCTTAGCGGACCGGGGCTACACCTTC

v_gene: TRBV10-3
j_gene: TRBJ1-2
d_gene: .
abundance: few
CDR3aa: CAITPGGLYGYTF
CDR3nt: TGTGCCATCACCCCTGGGGGTCTCTATGGCTACACCTTC

v_gene: TRBV20-1
j_gene: TRBJ1-4
d_gene: .
abundance: once
CDR3aa: CSARPGSNEKLFF
CDR3nt: TGCAGTGCTAGGCCAGGGAGCAATGAAAAACTGTTTTTT

v_gene: TRBV7-3
j_gene: TRBJ1-3
d_gene: TRBD1
abundance: many
CDR3aa: CASSLDRGSGNTIYF
CDR3nt: TGTGCCAGCAGCTTGGACAGGGGCTCTGGAAACACCATATATTTT

v_gene: TRBV20-1
j_gene: TRBJ1-1
d_gene: .
abundance: many
CDR3aa: CSARIIELNTEAFF
CDR3nt: TGCAGTGCTAGAATTATAGAACTGAACACTGAAGCTTTCTTT

v_gene: TRBV5-1
j_gene: TRBJ1-1
d_gene: .
abundance: many
CDR3aa: CASQIGTGNTEAFF
CDR3nt: TGCGCCAGTCAAATCGGGACGGGGAACACTGAAGCTTTCTTT

v_gene: TRBV14
j_gene: TRBJ1-3
d_gene: .
abundance: .
CDR3aa: CASSVVMTRKATNF
CDR3nt: TGTGCCAGCAGTGTGGTGATGACTAGAAAGGCTACGAATTTT

v_gene: TRBV20-1
j_gene: TRBJ1-1
d_gene: .
abundance: .
CDR3aa: CSARGQRGTEAFF
CDR3nt: TGCAGTGCTAGAGGTCAGAGGGGGACTGAAGCTTTCTTT

v_gene: TRBV20-1
j_gene: TRBJ2-3
d_gene: .
abundance: .
CDR3aa: CSARGGSGYTDTQYF
CDR3nt: TGCAGTGCTAGAGGAGGTTCTGGCTACACAGATACGCAGTATTTT

v_gene: TRBV7-9
j_gene: TRBJ1-6
d_gene: TRBD1
abundance: few
CDR3aa: CASSSDGQGAGSPLHF
CDR3nt: TGTGCCAGCAGCTCTGACGGACAGGGGGCCGGGTCACCCCTCCACTTT

v_gene: TRBV30
j_gene: TRBJ1-2
d_gene: .
abundance: .
CDR3aa: CAWSLRSGYGYTF
CDR3nt: TGTGCCTGGAGTCTCAGGTCCGGGTATGGCTACACCTTC

v_gene: TRBV20-1
j_gene: TRBJ1-4
d_gene: .
abundance: many
CDR3aa: CSAPFEGYNEKLFF
CDR3nt: TGCAGTGCCCCTTTTGAGGGCTATAATGAAAAACTGTTTTTT

v_gene: TRBV7-6
j_gene: TRBJ2-5
d_gene: .
abundance: many
CDR3aa: CASSRDSGGNQETQYF
CDR3nt: TGTGCCAGCAGCCGCGACTCCGGGGGCAACCAAGAGACCCAGTACTTC

v_gene: TRBV5-4
j_gene: TRBJ1-1
d_gene: .
abundance: many
CDR3aa: CASSPRNTEAFF
CDR3nt: TGTGCCAGCAGCCCTCGGAACACTGAAGCTTTCTTT

v_gene: TRBV5-1
j_gene: TRBJ2-7
d_gene: TRBD2
abundance: .
CDR3aa: CASSKELAAREQYF
CDR3nt: TGTGCCAGCAGCAAGGAACTAGCGGCCCGCGAGCAGTACTTC

v_gene: TRBV7-2
j_gene: TRBJ2-7
d_gene: .
abundance: .
CDR3aa: CASRFFYEQYF
CDR3nt: TGTGCCAGCAGGTTTTTCTACGAGCAGTACTTC

v_gene: TRBV9
j_gene: TRBJ2-7
d_gene: .
abundance: .
CDR3aa: CASSVGHRYEQYF
CDR3nt: TGTGCCAGCAGCGTAGGACACCGCTACGAGCAGTACTTC

v_gene: TRBV20-1
j_gene: TRBJ2-1
d_gene: .
abundance: .
CDR3aa: CSARLEYTDNEQFF
CDR3nt: TGCAGTGCACGGCTAGAGTACACAGATAATGAGCAGTTCTTC

v_gene: TRBV9
j_gene: TRBJ2-2
d_gene: .
abundance: few
CDR3aa: CASRGPGNTGELFF
CDR3nt: TGTGCCAGCCGAGGTCCGGGTAACACCGGGGAGCTGTTTTTT

v_gene: TRBV5-6
j_gene: TRBJ2-7
d_gene: .
abundance: few
CDR3aa: CASRRAGDPYEQYF
CDR3nt: TGTGCCAGCAGAAGGGCAGGGGACCCCTACGAGCAGTACTTC

v_gene: TRBV20-1
j_gene: TRBJ2-5
d_gene: .
abundance: once
CDR3aa: CSASERAYQETQYF
CDR3nt: TGCAGTGCTAGCGAGAGGGCGTATCAAGAGACCCAGTACTTC

v_gene: TRBV2
j_gene: TRBJ2-7
d_gene: .
abundance: few
CDR3aa: CASSTGHSYEQYF
CDR3nt: TGTGCCAGCAGTACAGGACACTCCTACGAGCAGTACTTC